This T cell receptor beta chain was captured by sequencing in a study of blood T cells in healthy people across ages. The germline gives CDR1 MNHEY, CDR2 SVGEGT. The CDR3 is made up of 16 amino acids. Losses at the gene ends were 6 bases for V and 7 bases for J; bases not matched to a gene: 16. Alongside a J-beta primer mix, a sample-barcoded 5' primer served in a second PCR lasting about 7 to 12 cycles. TCRdb reanalysed the 5' RACE reads using MiXCR and keeps one entry per CDR3 protein. Here the sample spans 650,000 to 950,000 distinct CDR3 sequences, around 43% being singletons. Russia was home to the donors, healthy Caucasian individuals aged roughly 6 to 90.

Sequenced input: blood. The source is a man aged 55 to 70 in good health. The chain employs TRBV6-2 or TRBV6-3 and TRBJ1-1, with TRBD1 identical over 8 bases. For the CDR3, the DNA is TGTGCCAGCAGGCCGACAGGGGCCCCAAACGGAGATGAAGCTTTCTTT. This codes for CASRPTGAPNGDEAFF.